This entry concerns a single TCR beta chain. This record belongs to a study of T cells expressing NK-cell markers. About the research overall: Among eight sequenced donors, seven carried HCMV seropositivity while one was seronegative.

This CDR3 contains 14 residues. Per the germline V gene, CDR1 is DFQATT and CDR2 is SNEGSKA (reference sequence). TCRdb re-called the 5' RACE reads and gives one entry per CDR3 protein, without DNA. The specimen's table records over 250,000 distinct CDR3 sequences. The sequence came from a woman aged 18 to 75 in good health. This chain joins TRBV20-1 and TRBJ2-3. Sequencing input: blood T cells: a sorted CD56 or NKG2C T cell subset, CD4+ or CD8+ T cells, or bulk PBMC T cells (not recorded which). The CDR3 sequence: CSARGFGSTDTQYF.